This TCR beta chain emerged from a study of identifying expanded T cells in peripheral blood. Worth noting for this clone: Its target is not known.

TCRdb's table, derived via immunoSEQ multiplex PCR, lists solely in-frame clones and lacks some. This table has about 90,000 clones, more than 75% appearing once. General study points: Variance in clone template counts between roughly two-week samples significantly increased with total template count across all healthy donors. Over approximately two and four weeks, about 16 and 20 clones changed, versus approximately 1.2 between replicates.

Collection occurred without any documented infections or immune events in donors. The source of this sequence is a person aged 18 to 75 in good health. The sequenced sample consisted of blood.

The CDR3 is CASAPRETADTNQPQHF. The CDR3 coding sequence is TGTGCCAGTGCTCCAAGGGAGACGGCAGACACCAATCAGCCCCAGCATTTT. V and J are TRBV19 and TRBJ1-5; D unclear. Germline lookup yields CDR1 LNHDA and CDR2 SQIVND (reference sequence). CDR3 size: 17 residues. Trimming removed 8 bases at V and 3 bases at J, with 23 bases between. The complete variable domain, with remaining parts taken from reference TRBV19 and TRBJ1-5, reads DGGITQSPKYLFRKEGQNVTLSCEQNLNHDAMYWYRQDPGQGLRLIYYSQIVNDFQKGDIAEGYSVSREKKESFPLTVTSAQKNPTAFYLCASAPRETADTNQPQHFGDGTRLSIL.